This TCR beta chain stems from a study of T cell changes during pregnancy in multiple sclerosis. From germline, CDR1 is SQVTM and CDR2 ANQGSEA. V shed 6 bases, J shed 6 bases, and the junction held 2 bases outside the gene matches. The CDR3 is 13 residues long. This table comes from immunoSEQ multiplex PCR, and its TCRdb copy is limited to in-frame clones, with some not included. Of 40,000 or so clones in the sample, approximately 90% were seen once. V gene TRBV29-1 combines with J gene TRBJ2-1; 13 bases are shared with TRBD2. This specimen consisted of CD8+ T cells from peripheral blood mononuclear cells, obtained before pregnancy. The source of this sequence is a female donor with multiple sclerosis, enrolled in a pregnancy study. The DNA for the CDR3 is TGCAGCGTCGGACTAGCGGGAGTCAATGAGCAGTTCTTC. Translated, it gives CSVGLAGVNEQFF.